This TCR beta chain was captured in a study of cytomegalovirus exposure and HLA in healthy donors. Study-level background: The same platform used for the approximately 670 first-cohort repertoires was also used for the 130 or so validation repertoires, as a later analysis reported. General observations from the study: Reports described diagnosis of cytomegalovirus status by the classifier as highly specific and sensitive. A later analysis found first-cohort TCR clusters tended to co-occur in the roughly 120 validation repertoires.

This table comes from immunoSEQ multiplex PCR, and its TCRdb copy is limited to in-frame clones, with some not included. In the table there are more than 110,000 clones, 86% of which are singletons. The table lists this clone with a count of one. Its target is not known. Trimming cost V 1 base and J 12 bases; bases outside gene matches: 8. The length of the CDR3 is 14 residues. Germline V CDR1 and CDR2: MNHEY, SMNVEV (reference sequence). The rearrangement uses TRBV27 and TRBJ2-2; TRBD2 matches at 7 bases. The TCR sequence derives from a man in his late teens or twenties in good health and CMV-seronegative. Sequences were obtained from PBMCs. The CDR3 region is CASSLFLRGSKLFF. The CDR3 DNA follows: TGTGCCAGCAGTTTATTTTTGCGGGGGTCCAAGCTGTTTTTT.